This entry describes one T cell receptor (beta chain). Its antigen is still unknown. CDR3 length: 15 amino acids. V was cut by 2 bases and J by 0 bases, with 11 bases left in between. CDR1 is GTSNPN, CDR2 SVGIG, per germline (reference sequence). The data were taken from a study of shared clonotypes between healthy human individuals. Findings and limits, study-wide: Exclusively blood specimens were collected; tissue repertoires likely differ.

Investigators spread the genomic DNA of each subset evenly over several immunoSEQ plates. Profiled with immunoSEQ multiplex PCR; TCRdb holds only in-frame clones, not every one. Here the sample spans fewer than 650,000 clones, 76% being singletons. The sample consisted of PBMCs. This clonotype originated in a woman in her 40s in good health. Some clones in this sample may be carry-over from other donors' samples. The gene calls are TRBV30 and TRBJ1-3; D unresolved. For the CDR3, the DNA is TGTGCCTGGAGTTTGGGCGGTTTCTCTGGAAACACCATATATTTT. Translation: CAWSLGGFSGNTIYF. Looking up the rest from reference TRBV30 and TRBJ1-3 gives the full variable domain: SQTIHQWPATLVQPVGSPLSLECTVEGTSNPNLYWYRQAAGRGLQLLFYSVGIGQISSEVPQNLSASRPQDRQFILSSKKLLLSDSGFYLCAWSLGGFSGNTIYFGEGSWLTVV.